This T cell receptor beta chain was recorded in a study of OX40 agonist ivuxolimab in advanced cancers. For the wider study: Ivuxolimab was a fully human IgG2 agonistic monoclonal antibody targeting the costimulatory receptor OX40 (CD134). Intravenous ivuxolimab was administered to patients every 2 weeks at six dose levels: 0.01, 0.1, 0.3, 1.5, 3 and 10 mg/kg. Of the roughly 50 dose-escalation patients, hepatocellular carcinoma was present in 19, melanoma in approximately 15, renal cell carcinoma in 9 and head and neck cancer in 9. The dose-escalation cohort was roughly 87% male with a mean age of around 62 years, ranging from roughly 20 to 80. Prior anti-PD-1, anti-PD-L1 or anti-CTLA-4 therapy was permitted, and checkpoint inhibitors had been received by around 39% of dose-escalation patients. Partial responses occurred in three dose-escalation patients: two with cutaneous melanoma and one with hepatocellular carcinoma. The purpose of peripheral TCRbeta sequencing was to test whether ivuxolimab changed TCR sequence diversity and led to clonal T-cell expansion. The paper reports the monotherapy dose-escalation portion (N of about 51 patients) of the phase I ivuxolimab trial.

The trial excluded patients who had a history of autoimmune disease or were on systemic immunosuppression. Peripheral blood for TCR sequencing was drawn from every dose cohort at baseline, at cycle 4 day 1 and at cycle 7 day 1. Samples were obtained from an open-label, multicenter, first-in-human phase I dose-escalation trial of ivuxolimab. Adults with locally advanced or metastatic melanoma, renal cell, hepatocellular, or head and neck squamous cell carcinoma were enrolled in the trial. Before TCR sequencing, CD4+ T cells and CD8+ T cells were sorted from peripheral blood as separate populations. Based on the germline V gene (reference sequence), the CDR1 and CDR2 sequences are LNHDA and SQIVND. Germline trimming amounts to 5 bases on V and 5 bases on J, with 7 as the count of junction bases outside the gene matches. The CDR3, cysteine through phenylalanine, is 14 amino acids long. The retained sequence is limited to the CDR3, 42 bases, with the frame set at the first base.

Genomic DNA was isolated from the sorted cells so that the TCRbeta CDR3 region could be sequenced. TCRbeta CDR3 regions were sequenced using the immunoSEQ Assay. TCRdb mirrors the immuneACCESS table, restricted to in-frame sequences. Some clones are absent from its copies; in checked studies, under half trace to an unresolved V gene, and the reason for the others is unknown. The sample table records some 59,000 clones; almost 90% of these occur just once. In total, the top ten clones hold around 4.8% of the sample. Study-wide findings and limitations: Antigen specificity was not determined for the clonally expanded peripheral T cells. Partial responders in the 0.1-3.0 mg/kg groups had among the lowest normalized peripheral clonal expansion, especially among CD8+ T cells. Low levels of normalized T-cell clonal expansion were also seen in some patients who did not respond. At doses from 0.1 to 3.0 mg/kg, clonal expansion was seen in both CD4+ and CD8+ blood T cells between baseline and week 6. On average, CD8+ T cells showed more expanded clones than CD4+ T cells after ivuxolimab.

Regarding this clone: Its antigen remains undetermined. Base qualities were left out, and no much larger clone turns up one base away.

Sample: CD4+ or CD8+ T cells sorted from blood, taken in a trial of the OX40 agonist ivuxolimab. The rearrangement joined TRBV19 to TRBJ2-7, and TRBD1 aligns with 9 junction nucleotides. The source of this sequence is an adult with an advanced solid tumor such as melanoma, head and neck, liver or kidney cancer. At the DNA level, the sequence is TGTGCCAGTAGTCGGACTGGGACAGGGAACGAGCAGTACTTC. Its coded protein is CASSRTGTGNEQYF.